The text below deals with one T cell receptor beta chain. Original data processing: Amplified reference gene primers provided the basis for estimating nucleated cell counts. Sequencing was performed with immunoSEQ multiplex PCR; in TCRdb, only in-frame clones are kept and a portion is missing. V and J calls and clone size come straight from that table; D and trimming were deduced from the DNA. The sample yields around 140,000 clones, about 87% seen once. Germline loops: CDR1 MNHNY, CDR2 SVGAGI (reference sequence). The CDR3 length is 14 residues. The V gene lost 5 bases and the J gene lost 0 bases, with 8 bases spanning the gap. These data originate in a study of blood T cell repertoires in COVID-19. Whole-study context: Samples taken during acute and convalescent COVID-19 were collected in the United States, Italy and Spain.

This clonotype was sampled from a woman between 50 and 59 years old with acute or convalescent COVID-19. The chain combines TRBV6-6 with TRBJ1-5; D unresolved. Material: peripheral blood. For the CDR3, the DNA is TGTGCCAGCAGTGACATACATAGCAATCAGCCCCAGCATTTT. Its translation: CASSDIHSNQPQHF.